This T cell receptor (beta chain) appears in the sequencing data of a study of a mutant IDH1 vaccine in newly diagnosed glioma (dated by TCRdb to about 2021). For context, the study as a whole: The roughly 30 treated patients were 62.5% male and around 40% female, with a mean age of around 40 years. Prior to enrollment, patients had been given standard therapy consisting of radiotherapy alone, temozolomide alone, or radiochemotherapy with temozolomide, with the combination given to most patients. Six visits were used for peripheral blood collection: V03 (baseline), V05, V07, V10, V12 and V13. For exploratory analyses, longitudinal TCRB deep sequencing was carried out in about 25 treated patients wherever samples were available. The investigation overall reported the following: Pseudoprogression appeared unrelated to alterations in the top peripheral T cell clonotypes detected by TCRB sequencing. Selection of PBMC samples for TCRB deep sequencing was based on availability. Immune responses induced by the vaccine were seen in approximately 92% of patients across multiple MHC alleles. It was noted by the authors that analyses of patient blood samples could not be reproduced owing to sample limitations.

Its CDR3 holds 15 amino acids, cysteine through phenylalanine. The sequence is cut down to CDR3 DNA, 45 bases in frame from base 1. The germline V gene provides CDR1 SGHAT and CDR2 FQNNGV. V was cut back by 2 bases and J by 3 bases, leaving a gap of 11 bases between them. Library prep was done by the immunoSEQ multiplex PCR assay. Rearranged TCR beta chain sequences were amplified with the hsTCRB Kit following the manufacturer's protocol. Sequencing of TCRB libraries was carried out on an Illumina MiSeq. Per the original workflow: The proprietary platform of the kit vendor was used for demultiplexing, trimming and gene mapping. Here the immuneACCESS table is served through TCRdb, limited to in-frame sequences with V and J called. Missing clones are a known gap in these copies; in checked studies unresolved V genes cover under half, and the rest lacks a known reason. V and J calls and clone size are those listed in that table; D and trimming were worked out from the DNA. The sample table records 25,000 to 35,000 clones; 82% of these occur just once. In total, the top ten clones hold approximately 20% of the sample.

Notes on this clone: This clone's antigen is unknown. No much larger clonotype is one base removed from it; base qualities were not supplied.

Interpreted using the paper, the time point label stands for: baseline, week 1 (first vaccination visit). The treatment or condition label of this sample denotes: pre-vaccination baseline after standard-of-care therapy. Newly diagnosed WHO grade 3 or 4 IDH1-mutant astrocytomas showing loss of nuclear ATRX were present in the donors. The samples were drawn from NOA16, a multicentre, single-arm, open-label phase I trial in Germany that tested a mutant IDH1 peptide vaccine in humans for the first time. Visit V03 blood draws served as the baseline sample for immunogenicity testing. The DNeasy Blood and Tissue Kit was used to extract genomic DNA from EDTA blood for TCRB sequencing.

Recombination connected TRBV11-2 to TRBJ1-5; a tentative D match to TRBD1 spans 6 bases. This receptor was identified in a man aged 25-45 years with glioma. Material: PBMCs, obtained from a glioma patient treated with radiotherapy, temozolomide or both. Here the CDR3 is given as CASSLRAGVNQPQHF. Read as DNA, the sequence is TGTGCCAGCAGCTTAAGGGCAGGGGTCAATCAGCCCCAGCATTTT.